A single sample gave rise to the 6 T cell receptor beta chains below, sequenced in a study of T-cell memory formation after mild COVID-19. TCRdb re-derived calls from the 5' RACE reads in MiXCR, one entry per CDR3 protein. The sample contains 350,000 to 400,000 distinct CDR3 sequences, under 15% of which appear only once. Source material: PBMCs or a T cell subset sorted from them (not recorded which). Every receptor here comes from a man younger than 35 who had mild COVID-19 (a few samples of this study predate the infection). Cell type and time point are not known.

The chain carries TRBV7-2 and TRBJ1-1; tentatively, D is TRBD1 (6 bases). The V gene's germline CDR1 is SGHTA and CDR2 FQGNSA. V was shortened by 5 bases and J by 4 bases, with 17 bases between the two germline ends. The CDR3 loop spans 15 amino acids. CDR3 amino acids: CASSPPRGAGTEAFF. The DNA for the CDR3 is TGTGCCAGCAGCCCCCCCAGGGGCGCCGGCACTGAAGCTTTCTTT. The full variable domain, in which reference TRBV7-2 and TRBJ1-1 provide the parts outside the CDR3, is GAGVSQSPSNKVTEKGKDVELRCDPISGHTALYWYRQSLGQGLEFLIYFQGNSAPDKSGLPSDRFSAERTGGSVSTLTIQRTQQEDSAVYLCASSPPRGAGTEAFFGQGTRLTVV.

The chain uses TRBV4-2 and TRBJ1-2; D not resolved. The CDR3 is 12 residues long. Trimming cost V 1 base and J 8 bases, with 8 bases left between them. Germline loops: CDR1 LGHNA, CDR2 YNFKEQ. The CDR3: CASSQATIGYTF. In DNA, the CDR3 is TGTGCCAGCAGCCAAGCGACTATCGGCTACACCTTC.

This sequence joins TRBV7-2 and TRBJ2-2; D tentatively fits TRBD1 or TRBD2 (5 bases each). Germline V CDR1 and CDR2: SGHTA, FQGNSA. V gave up 2 bases and J gave up 8 bases, with 9 bases separating them. The CDR3 covers 13 residues. The CDR3 protein is CASSLWGWGELFF. The CDR3 DNA reads TGTGCCAGCAGCTTATGGGGGTGGGGGGAGCTGTTTTTT.

This clonotype came up many times. The gene calls are TRBV28 and TRBJ1-2; 7 bases are a match to TRBD1. The V gene end was trimmed by 5 bases and the J gene end by 2 bases; junction bases not matched to a gene: 11. Germline lookup yields CDR1 MDHEN and CDR2 SYDVKM. The length of the CDR3 is 16 residues. The CDR3 sequence is CASSPRGARGNYGYTF. The CDR3 region has the DNA TGTGCCAGCAGTCCACGTGGGGCCAGGGGGAACTATGGCTACACCTTC.

This clonotype was picked up a small number of times. The chain joins TRBV20-1 to TRBJ2-3, with D possibly TRBD1 on 6 matching bases. The germline V and J ends were trimmed by 5 bases and 0 bases, with 12 bases remaining between them. Per the germline V gene, CDR1 is DFQATT and CDR2 is SNEGSKA (reference sequence). This CDR3 contains 14 residues. The CDR3, as DNA: TGCAGTGCTTCGACTGGACAGAGCACAGATACGCAGTATTTT. Translation: CSASTGQSTDTQYF.

V gene TRBV6-2 or TRBV6-3 combines with J gene TRBJ2-3, with a weak D call TRBD1 (6 bases). The CDR3 consists of 15 residues. The germline V gene encodes CDR1 MNHEY and CDR2 SVGEGT. V was pared by 4 bases and J by 1 base, with 12 bases between. The CDR3 here is CASSWGHGGTDTQYF. For the CDR3, the DNA is TGTGCCAGCAGTTGGGGGCACGGGGGCACAGATACGCAGTATTTT.